These 19 T cell receptor beta chains originate from one sample sequenced in a study. MiXCR, applied by TCRdb to the 5' RACE reads, yields one record per CDR3 protein. The sample lists tens of thousands of distinct CDR3 sequences, 28% seen once, with roughly 2% in the top ten. Source material: naive CD4+ T cells sorted from blood. The subset is: naive CD4+ T cells, CD4+CD45RA+CD25-. These TCRs come from a female donor with breast cancer.

This clonotype was recorded a few times. V gene TRBV15 combines with J gene TRBJ1-1; maybe TRBD1 (5 bases). V was trimmed by 0 bases and J by 0 bases, leaving 11 bases between them. This CDR3 contains 16 residues. The germline CDR1 and CDR2 sequences are LNHNV and YYDKDF (reference sequence). The CDR3 protein is CATSRETGTMNTEAFF. The CDR3 DNA sequence: TGTGCCACCAGCAGAGAGACCGGGACCATGAACACTGAAGCTTTCTTT.

This clonotype was seen only a few times. This chain connects TRBV7-9 to TRBJ1-2; possible D gene TRBD1, 6 bases. Trimming cost V 1 base and J 4 bases, with 13 bases left between them. The CDR3 totals 15 residues. Looked up from germline, CDR1 is SEHNR and CDR2 is FQNEAQ (reference sequence). CDR3 region: CASSLDPGATYGYTF. The CDR3 DNA follows: TGTGCCAGCAGCTTAGACCCAGGGGCGACCTATGGCTACACCTTC.

Turning to this clonotype: A much larger clonotype is one base distant, so this may be a read error. V and J are TRBV20-1 and TRBJ2-7, with 9 bases that match TRBD1. The CDR3 is 16 amino acids. Germline CDR1 is DFQATT and CDR2 is SNEGSKA (reference sequence). The CDR3: CSASGNRGPSSYVQYF. CDR3 in DNA: TGCAGTGCTAGCGGGAACAGGGGGCCTAGCTCCTACGTGCAGTACTTC.

This clonotype was found a few times. Written as DNA, the CDR3 is TGTGCCAGCAGTTATTCGGGGGGCGAGCAGTACTTC. This encodes CASSYSGGEQYF. The genes are TRBV6-2 or TRBV6-3 and TRBJ2-7; TRBD2 aligns across 7 bases. The CDR3 spans 12 residues. After removal of 3 bases from V and 6 bases from J, the junction contained 2 bases not matched to a gene. From germline, CDR1 is MNHEY and CDR2 SVGEGT.

Ten or more counts support this clonotype. The chain couples TRBV20-1 to TRBJ1-2; D possibly corresponds to TRBD1 (5 bases). Germline CDR1 reads DFQATT; CDR2 reads SNEGSKA (reference sequence). CDR3 length: 14 amino acids. V lost 3 bases to trimming and J lost 6 bases, with 17 bases between them. The CDR3: CSASGQGRWDGYTF. CDR3 DNA sequence: TGCAGTGCTAGTGGGCAGGGAAGGTGGGATGGCTACACCTTC.

The genes are TRBV6-5 and TRBJ2-3; 10 positions agree with TRBD1. Trimming removed 6 bases from V and 1 base from J; junction bases left unmatched: 7. From germline, CDR1 is MNHEY and CDR2 SVGAGI. CDR3 length equals 16 residues. The CDR3 nucleotides read TGTGCCAGCAGGAAGACAGGGGGCGCGGGCACAGATACGCAGTATTTT. It specifies CASRKTGGAGTDTQYF.

This clonotype has a handful of counts. The V gene is TRBV4-3, the J gene TRBJ2-5, with unresolved D. CDR1 and CDR2 from the germline V gene are LGHNA and YSLEER. V shed 2 bases and J shed 0 bases, with 7 bases lying between them. This CDR3 comprises 14 residues. CDR3 sequence: CASSQRVYQETQYF. The CDR3 coding sequence is TGCGCCAGCAGCCAACGAGTGTACCAAGAGACCCAGTACTTC.

The chain joins TRBV5-1 to TRBJ2-7; the D is unclear. Trimming took off 3 bases at V and 3 bases at J, with 10 bases between the two ends. The CDR3 has 13 amino acids. From germline, CDR1 is SGHRS and CDR2 YFSETQ. The CDR3 DNA is TGCGCCAGCAGCTGGACGGCGGACTACGAGCAGTACTTC. This gives the protein CASSWTADYEQYF.

V and J are TRBV20-1 and TRBJ2-3; weak D call: TRBD1 (6 bases). V lost 5 bases, J lost 3 bases, and 30 bases lay in between. CDR3 length equals 19 residues. Germline values: CDR1 DFQATT, CDR2 SNEGSKA (reference sequence). The CDR3 nucleotides are TGCAGTGCTGTCCGGGACAAAGATTTTCTGAGTTTTAGTACAGATACGCAGTATTTT. Translating gives CSAVRDKDFLSFSTDTQYF.

This clonotype has at least ten counts. This chain connects TRBV20-1 to TRBJ2-1, with a possible D match to TRBD1 (6 bases). Between the trimmed V and J ends, which lost 8 bases and 5 bases, there was a span of 19 bases. This CDR3 spans 14 amino acids. Germline assignment: CDR1 DFQATT and CDR2 SNEGSKA (reference sequence). The DNA for the CDR3 is TGCAGTATACCGGGACATCAGTTGAACAATGAGCAGTTCTTC. It encodes CSIPGHQLNNEQFF.

This clonotype is classed as medium-sized. The V and J genes are TRBV20-1 and TRBJ1-2; weak D call: TRBD1 (5 bases). The CDR3 covers 12 residues. Germline lookup yields CDR1 DFQATT and CDR2 SNEGSKA (reference sequence). V lost 7 bases, J lost 4 bases, and 13 bases lay in between. The DNA of the CDR3 is TGCAGTGGAGGGACCGACTCCTATGGCTACACCTTC. Translated, it gives CSGGTDSYGYTF.

This chain joins TRBV28 and TRBJ2-2; D unclear. CDR1 and CDR2 from the germline V gene are MDHEN and SYDVKM. The germline V and J ends were trimmed by 6 bases and 7 bases, with 6 bases remaining between them. This CDR3 has 11 amino acids. The CDR3: CASSSYGELFF. The CDR3 coding sequence is TGTGCCAGCAGCTCGTACGGGGAGCTGTTTTTT.

The rearrangement uses TRBV7-8 and TRBJ2-2; D call uncertain. This CDR3 spans 17 amino acids. Trimming removed 2 bases from V and 13 bases from J, with 26 bases in between. Germline V lookup: CDR1 SGHVS, CDR2 FQNEAQ. CDR3 sequence (DNA): TGTGCCAGCAGCTTAAAGATAATAGCAAGCCCCAAAGATGCGCTGTTTTTT. Its protein product is CASSLKIIASPKDALFF.

This clonotype was recorded once. As the CDR3 is not closed by the conserved phenylalanine or tryptophan, this likely results from a read error. The chain uses TRBV6-6 and TRBJ2-7; D is ambiguous. This CDR3 is built from 11 residues. Trimming took 7 bases from V and 0 from J, leaving 4 bases between them. Germline-derived CDR1 and CDR2 are MNHNY and SVGAGI (reference sequence). The CDR3 nucleotides are TGTGCCAGCAAGGGCTCCTACGAGCAGTACCTC. Amino acids: CASKGSYEQYL.

The CDR3 DNA is TGTGCCAGCAGCCCCGGGGGGGGAAACGAAAAACTGTTTTTT. This sequence encodes CASSPGGGNEKLFF. This chain links TRBV7-2 with TRBJ1-4; D possibly corresponds to TRBD1 (5 bases). This CDR3 spans 14 amino acids. Germline V lookup: CDR1 SGHTA, CDR2 FQGNSA. Trimming shortened V by 5 bases and J by 8 bases, and 15 bases separated the two germline ends. Complete variable domain (other parts from reference TRBV7-2 and TRBJ1-4): GAGVSQSPSNKVTEKGKDVELRCDPISGHTALYWYRQSLGQGLEFLIYFQGNSAPDKSGLPSDRFSAERTGGSVSTLTIQRTQQEDSAVYLCASSPGGGNEKLFFGSGTQLSVL.

This chain uses TRBV25-1 with TRBJ1-2; 11 bases agree with TRBD1. Trimming removed 5 bases from V and 7 bases from J; junction bases left unmatched: 6. The CDR3 spans 14 residues. Germline V gene data show CDR1 as MGHDK and CDR2 as SYGVNS. The CDR3 reads CASSYPGQGGGYTF. DNA of the CDR3: TGTGCCAGCAGTTATCCGGGACAGGGGGGTGGCTACACCTTC.

This chain uses TRBV9 with TRBJ1-3, with D uncertain. Deletions cut 0 bases from V and 4 bases from J, with 5 bases between. This CDR3 spans 13 amino acids. Per germline, CDR1 SGDLS and CDR2 YYNGEE. The CDR3 protein is CASSVASGNTIYF. The CDR3 DNA sequence: TGTGCCAGCAGCGTAGCCTCAGGAAACACCATATATTTT.

This clonotype was detected only a few times. The CDR3, as DNA: TGTGCCAGCAGCGTATCGGGGGCGCAGGTCTATGGCTACACCTTC. Encoded protein: CASSVSGAQVYGYTF. The J gene is TRBJ1-2, the V gene TRBV9; D might be TRBD1 (6 bases). The CDR3 length is 15 residues. The germline V gene encodes CDR1 SGDLS and CDR2 YYNGEE. V lost 1 base to trimming and J lost 4 bases, with 14 bases between them.

The chain combines TRBV12-3 or TRBV12-4 with TRBJ1-1; D is possibly TRBD1 (6 bases). Trimming shortened V by 3 bases and J by 4 bases, and 9 bases separated the two germline ends. CDR3 length: 13 residues. CDR3 DNA sequence: TGTGCCAGCAGTTTGGGGGGCCCCACTGAAGCTTTCTTT. Protein sequence: CASSLGGPTEAFF.